This T cell receptor (beta chain) was obtained from a study of T cells in Graves' hyperthyroidism and ophthalmopathy. Germline V lookup: CDR1 GTSNPN, CDR2 SVGIG (reference sequence). The CDR3 length is 15 residues. V shed 4 bases and J shed 8 bases, with 23 bases lying between them. Exclusion followed for patients with uncontrolled infection, other autoimmune disease, pregnancy or lactation. Amplified regions were TCR beta CDR3 sequences from RNA transcripts. Using the HTBI primer set, a first-round RT-PCR was run on the TCR CDR3. TCRdb re-analysed the multiplex PCR reads in MiXCR, keeping a single row per CDR3 protein. Among 350,000 or so distinct CDR3 sequences listed, about a sixth were seen once. This clonotype appeared many times.

The source is a woman between 35 and 50 years old with Graves' ophthalmopathy. The rearrangement joins TRBV30 to TRBJ1-2; D possibly corresponds to TRBD1 (6 bases). The sequencing sample was made of blood. CDR3 amino acids: CAWTLPLRGAGGYTF. Here the CDR3 DNA reads TGTGCCTGGACCCTCCCCCTGCGGGGGGCTGGCGGCTACACCTTC.